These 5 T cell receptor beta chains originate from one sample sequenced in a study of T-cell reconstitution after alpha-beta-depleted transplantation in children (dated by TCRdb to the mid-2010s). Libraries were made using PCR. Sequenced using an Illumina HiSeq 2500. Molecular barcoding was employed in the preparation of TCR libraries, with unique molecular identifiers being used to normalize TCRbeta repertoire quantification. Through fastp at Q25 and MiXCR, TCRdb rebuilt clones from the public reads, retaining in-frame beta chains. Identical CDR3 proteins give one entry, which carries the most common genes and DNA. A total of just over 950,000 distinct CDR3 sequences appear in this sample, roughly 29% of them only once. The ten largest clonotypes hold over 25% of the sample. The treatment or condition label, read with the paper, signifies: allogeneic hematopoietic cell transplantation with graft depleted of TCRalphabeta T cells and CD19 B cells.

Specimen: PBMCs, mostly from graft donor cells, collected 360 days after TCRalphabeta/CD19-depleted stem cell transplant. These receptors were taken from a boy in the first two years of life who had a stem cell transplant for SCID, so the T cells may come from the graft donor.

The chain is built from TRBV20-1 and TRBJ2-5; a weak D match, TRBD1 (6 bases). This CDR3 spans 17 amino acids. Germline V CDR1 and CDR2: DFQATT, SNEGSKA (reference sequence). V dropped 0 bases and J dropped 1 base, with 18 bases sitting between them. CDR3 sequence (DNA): TGCAGTGCTAGAGATTTTCAGGGGACGTTACCCCAAGAGACCCAGTACTTC. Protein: CSARDFQGTLPQETQYF.

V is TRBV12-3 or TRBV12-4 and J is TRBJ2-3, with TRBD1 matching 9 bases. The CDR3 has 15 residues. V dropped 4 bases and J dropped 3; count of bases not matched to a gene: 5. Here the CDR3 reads CASSSQGAVTDTQYF. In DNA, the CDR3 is TGTGCCAGCAGTTCACAGGGGGCAGTGACAGATACGCAGTATTTT.

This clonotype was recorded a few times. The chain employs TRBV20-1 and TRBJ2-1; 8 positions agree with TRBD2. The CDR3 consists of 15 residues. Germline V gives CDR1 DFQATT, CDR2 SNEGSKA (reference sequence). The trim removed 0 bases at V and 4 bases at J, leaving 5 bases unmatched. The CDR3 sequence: CSAREGTSRYNEQFF. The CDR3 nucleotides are TGCAGTGCTAGAGAGGGGACTAGTCGGTACAATGAGCAGTTCTTC.

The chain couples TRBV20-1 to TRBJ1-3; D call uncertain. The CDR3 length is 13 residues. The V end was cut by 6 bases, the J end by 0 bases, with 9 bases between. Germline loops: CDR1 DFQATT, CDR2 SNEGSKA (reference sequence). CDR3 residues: CSARIPSGNTIYF. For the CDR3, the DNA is TGCAGTGCCCGTATTCCCTCTGGAAACACCATATATTTT.

The CDR3 nucleotides are TGCGCCAGCAGCTTCCTACGAGTGGAAGATACGCAGTATTTT. Its protein product is CASSFLRVEDTQYF. The chain is built from TRBV5-1 and TRBJ2-3; D is undetermined. Germline lookup yields CDR1 SGHRS and CDR2 YFSETQ. Trimming took 2 bases from V and 5 from J, leaving 12 bases between them. This CDR3 has 14 amino acids.